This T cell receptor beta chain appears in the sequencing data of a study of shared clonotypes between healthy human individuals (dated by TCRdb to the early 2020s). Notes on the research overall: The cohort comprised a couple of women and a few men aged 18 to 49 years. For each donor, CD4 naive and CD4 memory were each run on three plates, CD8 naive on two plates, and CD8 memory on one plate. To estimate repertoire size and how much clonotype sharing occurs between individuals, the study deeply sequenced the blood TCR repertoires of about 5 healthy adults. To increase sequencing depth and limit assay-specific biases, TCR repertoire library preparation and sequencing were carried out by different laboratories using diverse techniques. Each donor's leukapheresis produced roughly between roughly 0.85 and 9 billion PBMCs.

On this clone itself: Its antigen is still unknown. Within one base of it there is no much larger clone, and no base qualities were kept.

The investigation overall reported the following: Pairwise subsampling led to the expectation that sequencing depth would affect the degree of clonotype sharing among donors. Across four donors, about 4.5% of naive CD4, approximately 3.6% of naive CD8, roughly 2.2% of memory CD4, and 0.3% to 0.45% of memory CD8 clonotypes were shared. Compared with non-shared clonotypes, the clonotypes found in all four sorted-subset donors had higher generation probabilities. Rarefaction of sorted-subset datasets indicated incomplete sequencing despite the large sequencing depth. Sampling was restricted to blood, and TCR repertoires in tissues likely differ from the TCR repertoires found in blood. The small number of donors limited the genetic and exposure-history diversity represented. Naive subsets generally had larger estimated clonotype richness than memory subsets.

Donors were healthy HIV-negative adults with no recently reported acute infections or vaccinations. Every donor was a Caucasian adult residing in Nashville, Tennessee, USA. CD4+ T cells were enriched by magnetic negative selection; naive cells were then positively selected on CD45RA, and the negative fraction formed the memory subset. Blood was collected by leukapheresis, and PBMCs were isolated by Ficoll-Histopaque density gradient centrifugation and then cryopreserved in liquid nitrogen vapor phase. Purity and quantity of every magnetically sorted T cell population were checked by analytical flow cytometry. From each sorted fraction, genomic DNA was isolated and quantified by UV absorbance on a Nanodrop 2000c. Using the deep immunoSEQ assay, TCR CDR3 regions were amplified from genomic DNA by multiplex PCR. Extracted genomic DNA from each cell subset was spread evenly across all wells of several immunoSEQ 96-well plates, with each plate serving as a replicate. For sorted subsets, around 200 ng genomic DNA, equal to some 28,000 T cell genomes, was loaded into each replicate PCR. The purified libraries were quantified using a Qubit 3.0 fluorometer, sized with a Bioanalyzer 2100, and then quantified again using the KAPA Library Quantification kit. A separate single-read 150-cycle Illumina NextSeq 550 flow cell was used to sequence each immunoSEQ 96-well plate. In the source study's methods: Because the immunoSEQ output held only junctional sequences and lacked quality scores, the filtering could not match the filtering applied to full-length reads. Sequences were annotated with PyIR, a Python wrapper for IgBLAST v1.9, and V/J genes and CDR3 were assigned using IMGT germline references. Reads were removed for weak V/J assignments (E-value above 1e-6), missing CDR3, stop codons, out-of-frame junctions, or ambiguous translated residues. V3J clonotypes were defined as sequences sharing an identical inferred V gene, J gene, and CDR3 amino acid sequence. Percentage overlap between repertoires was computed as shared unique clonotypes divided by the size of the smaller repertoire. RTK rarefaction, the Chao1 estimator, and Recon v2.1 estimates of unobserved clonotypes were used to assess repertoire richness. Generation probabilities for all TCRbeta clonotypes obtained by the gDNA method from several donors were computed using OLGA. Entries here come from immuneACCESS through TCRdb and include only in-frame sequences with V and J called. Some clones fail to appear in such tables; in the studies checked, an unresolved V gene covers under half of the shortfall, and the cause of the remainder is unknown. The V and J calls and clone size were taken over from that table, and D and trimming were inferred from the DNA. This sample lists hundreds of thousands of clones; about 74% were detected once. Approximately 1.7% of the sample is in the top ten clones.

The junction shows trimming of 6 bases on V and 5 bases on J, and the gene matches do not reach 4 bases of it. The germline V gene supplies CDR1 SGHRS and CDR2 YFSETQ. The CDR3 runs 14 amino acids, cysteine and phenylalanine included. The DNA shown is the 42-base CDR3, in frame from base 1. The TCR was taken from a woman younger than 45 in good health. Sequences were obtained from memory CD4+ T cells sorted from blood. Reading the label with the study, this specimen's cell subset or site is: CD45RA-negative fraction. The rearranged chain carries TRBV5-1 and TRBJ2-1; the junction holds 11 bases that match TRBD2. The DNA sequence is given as TGCGCCAGCACCATAGCGGGAGGGAACAATGAGCAGTTCTTC. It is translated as CASTIAGGNNEQFF.